The 7 T cell receptor beta chains below all came from one sample that was sequenced in a study of CD8 T cells in Susac syndrome. Random hexamers were used to reverse transcribe an amount of roughly 0.5 to 1 ug RNA. Each CDR3 protein is one row after TCRdb ran MiXCR on the immunoSEQ multiplex PCR reads. The repertoire has more than 200,000 distinct CDR3 sequences, 94% of them found once; the top ten carry roughly 0.14%. Sequencing was carried out using CD4+ T cells from PBMCs. These receptors were taken from a human donor with Susac syndrome.

This clonotype appeared a single time. The CDR3 DNA follows: TGTGCCAGCAGTGCACCCTCACAGGCCGGGGAGCTGTTTTTT. Translated: CASSAPSQAGELFF. The chain combines TRBV12-3 or TRBV12-4 with TRBJ2-2; possible D gene TRBD1, 5 bases. Trimming stripped 5 bases from V and 6 bases from J, with 13 bases between. This CDR3 contains 14 residues.

This chain joins TRBV6-6 and TRBJ1-2, with D perhaps TRBD1 (5 bases). This CDR3 has 13 residues. V was cut by 6 bases and J by 8 bases, with 16 bases left in between. The germline V gene has CDR1 MNHNY and CDR2 SVGAGI (reference sequence). The DNA for the CDR3 is TGTGCCAGCAGACATAATCAGGGACGCGGCTACACCTTC. Its translation is CASRHNQGRGYTF.

The rearrangement links TRBV20-1 to TRBJ1-6; the D is unclear. Germline-derived CDR1 and CDR2 are DFQATT and SNEGSKA (reference sequence). This CDR3 is built from 12 residues. The chain's CDR3 is CTAVAANSPLHF. As DNA, the CDR3 is TGCACCGCGGTGGCAGCTAATTCACCCCTCCACTTT.

V and J are TRBV19 and TRBJ2-1; D remains unclear. Germline V gene data show CDR1 as LNHDA and CDR2 as SQIVND (reference sequence). Trimming took off 5 bases at V and 5 bases at J, with 4 bases between the two ends. The length of the CDR3 is 11 residues. This CDR3 reads CASSQNNEQFF. The CDR3 coding sequence is TGTGCCAGTAGTCAGAACAATGAGCAGTTCTTC.

J is TRBJ1-5 and V is TRBV7-2, with D uncertain. V was shortened by 1 base and J by 7 bases, with 14 bases between the two germline ends. Germline CDR1 SGHTA, CDR2 FQGNSA. The CDR3 sequence is 15 residues long. The CDR3 is CASSLGVLERQPQHF. CDR3 coding DNA: TGTGCCAGCAGCTTAGGAGTCCTGGAGAGACAGCCCCAGCATTTT.

The chain recombines TRBV29-1 with TRBJ1-4, with 9 bases matching TRBD1. After removal of 6 bases from V and 7 bases from J, the junction contained 6 bases not matched to a gene. CDR3 length: 13 residues. CDR1 is SQVTM, CDR2 ANQGSEA, per germline. The CDR3 nucleotides read TGCAGCGTGATGGGACAGGGTACTGAAAAACTGTTTTTT. Translating it yields CSVMGQGTEKLFF.

V gene TRBV5-6 combines with J gene TRBJ2-3; TRBD2 matches 8 bases. The CDR3 has 16 residues. Germline trimming cut 1 base from V and 0 bases from J; bases unmatched to any gene: 4. Germline CDR1 reads SGHDT; CDR2 reads YYEEEE. The CDR3 loop is CASSLRSSGSTDTQYF. As DNA, the CDR3 is TGTGCCAGCAGCTTGCGTTCTAGCGGGAGCACAGATACGCAGTATTTT.